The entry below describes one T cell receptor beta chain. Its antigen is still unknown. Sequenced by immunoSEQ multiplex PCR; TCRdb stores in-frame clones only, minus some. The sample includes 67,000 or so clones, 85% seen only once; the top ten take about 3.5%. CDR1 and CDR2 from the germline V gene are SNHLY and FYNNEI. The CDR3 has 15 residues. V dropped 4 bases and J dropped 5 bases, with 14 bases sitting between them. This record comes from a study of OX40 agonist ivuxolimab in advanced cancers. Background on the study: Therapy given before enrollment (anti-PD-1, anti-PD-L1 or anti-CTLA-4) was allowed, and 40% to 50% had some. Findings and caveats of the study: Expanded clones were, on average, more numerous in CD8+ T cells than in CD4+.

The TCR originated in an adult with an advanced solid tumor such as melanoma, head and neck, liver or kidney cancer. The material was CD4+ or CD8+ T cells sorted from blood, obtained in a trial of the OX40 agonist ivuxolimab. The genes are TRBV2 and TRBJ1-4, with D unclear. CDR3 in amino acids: CASSGGPGTNEKLFF. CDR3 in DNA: TGTGCCAGCAGTGGAGGTCCAGGTACAAATGAAAAACTGTTTTTT.